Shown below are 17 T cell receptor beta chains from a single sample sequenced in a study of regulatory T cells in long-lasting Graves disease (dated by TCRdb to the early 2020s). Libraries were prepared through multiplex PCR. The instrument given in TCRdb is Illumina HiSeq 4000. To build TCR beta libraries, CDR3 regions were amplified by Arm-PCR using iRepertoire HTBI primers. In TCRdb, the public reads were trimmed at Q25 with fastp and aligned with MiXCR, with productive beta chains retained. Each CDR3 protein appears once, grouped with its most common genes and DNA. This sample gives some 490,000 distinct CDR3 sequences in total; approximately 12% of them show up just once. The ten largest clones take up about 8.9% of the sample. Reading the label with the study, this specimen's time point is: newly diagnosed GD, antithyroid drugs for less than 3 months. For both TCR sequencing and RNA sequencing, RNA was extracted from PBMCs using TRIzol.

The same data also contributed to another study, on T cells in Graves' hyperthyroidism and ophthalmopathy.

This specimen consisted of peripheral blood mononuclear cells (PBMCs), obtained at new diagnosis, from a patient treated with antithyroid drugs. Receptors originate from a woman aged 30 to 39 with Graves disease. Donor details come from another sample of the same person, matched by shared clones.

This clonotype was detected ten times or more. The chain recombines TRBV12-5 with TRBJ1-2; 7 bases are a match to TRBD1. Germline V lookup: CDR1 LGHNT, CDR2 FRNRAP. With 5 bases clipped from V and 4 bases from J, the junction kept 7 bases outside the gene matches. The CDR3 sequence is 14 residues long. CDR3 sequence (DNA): TGTGCTAGTGGTCGTTGGGACAGAACCTATGGCTACACCTTC. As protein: CASGRWDRTYGYTF.

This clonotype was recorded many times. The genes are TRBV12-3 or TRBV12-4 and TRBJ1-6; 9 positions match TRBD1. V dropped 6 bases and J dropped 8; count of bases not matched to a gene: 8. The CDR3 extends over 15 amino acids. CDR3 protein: CASRQTGGAYSPLHF. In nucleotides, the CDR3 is TGTGCCAGCAGGCAGACAGGGGGAGCTTATTCACCCCTCCACTTT.

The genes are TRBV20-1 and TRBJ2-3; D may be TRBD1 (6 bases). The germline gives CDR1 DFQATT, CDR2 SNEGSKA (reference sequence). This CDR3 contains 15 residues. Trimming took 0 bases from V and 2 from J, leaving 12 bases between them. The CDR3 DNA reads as TGCAGTGCTAGAGAGGGGGCGACAACCACAGATACGCAGTATTTT. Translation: CSAREGATTTDTQYF.

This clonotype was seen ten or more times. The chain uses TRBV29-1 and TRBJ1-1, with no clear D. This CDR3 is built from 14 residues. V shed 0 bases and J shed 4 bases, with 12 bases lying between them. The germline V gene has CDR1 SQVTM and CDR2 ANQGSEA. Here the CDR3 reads CSVEDGTLGTEAFF. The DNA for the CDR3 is TGCAGCGTTGAAGACGGAACGCTTGGCACTGAAGCTTTCTTT.

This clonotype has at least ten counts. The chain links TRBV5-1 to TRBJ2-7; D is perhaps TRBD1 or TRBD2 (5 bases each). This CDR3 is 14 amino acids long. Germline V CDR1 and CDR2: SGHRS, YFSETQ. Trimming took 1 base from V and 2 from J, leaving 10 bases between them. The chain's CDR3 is CASSLFGAAYEQYF. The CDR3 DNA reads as TGCGCCAGCAGCTTGTTCGGGGCCGCCTACGAGCAGTACTTC.

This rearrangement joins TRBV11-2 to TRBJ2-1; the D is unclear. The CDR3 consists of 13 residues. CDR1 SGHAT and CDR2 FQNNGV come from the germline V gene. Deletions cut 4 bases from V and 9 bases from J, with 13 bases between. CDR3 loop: CASSSTNAVEQFF. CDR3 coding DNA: TGTGCCAGCAGCTCTACCAATGCGGTTGAGCAGTTCTTC.

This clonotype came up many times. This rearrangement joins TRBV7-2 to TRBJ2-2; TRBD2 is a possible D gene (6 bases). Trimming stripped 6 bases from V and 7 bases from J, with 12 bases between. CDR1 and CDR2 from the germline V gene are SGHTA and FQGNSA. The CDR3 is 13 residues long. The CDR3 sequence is CASRPGVYGELFF. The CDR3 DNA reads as TGTGCCAGCAGACCGGGAGTGTACGGGGAGCTGTTTTTT. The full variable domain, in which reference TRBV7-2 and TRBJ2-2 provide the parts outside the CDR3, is GAGVSQSPSNKVTEKGKDVELRCDPISGHTALYWYRQSLGQGLEFLIYFQGNSAPDKSGLPSDRFSAERTGGSVSTLTIQRTQQEDSAVYLCASRPGVYGELFFGEGSRLTVL.

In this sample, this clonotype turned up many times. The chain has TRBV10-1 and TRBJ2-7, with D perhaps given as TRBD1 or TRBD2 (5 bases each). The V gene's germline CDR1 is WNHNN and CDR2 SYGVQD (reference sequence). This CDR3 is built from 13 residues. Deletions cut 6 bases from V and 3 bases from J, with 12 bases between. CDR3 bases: TGCGCCAGCAGACGAGGGGCTGGCTACGAGCAGTACTTC. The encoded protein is CASRRGAGYEQYF.

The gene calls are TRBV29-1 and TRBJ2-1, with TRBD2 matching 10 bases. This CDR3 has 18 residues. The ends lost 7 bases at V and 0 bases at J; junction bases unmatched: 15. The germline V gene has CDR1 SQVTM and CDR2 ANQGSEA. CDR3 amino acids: CSARGRTSGEGSYNEQFF. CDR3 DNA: TGCAGCGCCAGGGGGAGGACTAGCGGTGAAGGCTCCTACAATGAGCAGTTCTTC.

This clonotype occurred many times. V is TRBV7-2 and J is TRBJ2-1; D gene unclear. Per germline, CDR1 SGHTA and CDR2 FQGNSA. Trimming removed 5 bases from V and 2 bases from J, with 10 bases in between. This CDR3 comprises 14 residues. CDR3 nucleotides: TGTGCCAGCAGCGCCGGACCCACCTACAATGAGCAGTTCTTC. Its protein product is CASSAGPTYNEQFF.

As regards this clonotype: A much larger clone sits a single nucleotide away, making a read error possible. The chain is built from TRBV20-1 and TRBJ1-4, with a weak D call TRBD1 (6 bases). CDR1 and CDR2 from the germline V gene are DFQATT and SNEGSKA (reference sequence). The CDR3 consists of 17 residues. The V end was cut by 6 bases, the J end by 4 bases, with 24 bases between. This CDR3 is CSAITEKGGRFNEKLFF. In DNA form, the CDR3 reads TGCAGTGCAATAACAGAGAAGGGGGGGCGGTTTAATGAAAAACTGTTTTTT.

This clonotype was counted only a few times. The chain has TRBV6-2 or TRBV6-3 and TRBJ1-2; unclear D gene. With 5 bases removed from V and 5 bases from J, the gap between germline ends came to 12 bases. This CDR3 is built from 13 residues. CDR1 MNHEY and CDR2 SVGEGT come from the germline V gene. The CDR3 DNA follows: TGTGCCAGCAGTGAACGACTGGAGTATGGCTACACCTTC. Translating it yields CASSERLEYGYTF.

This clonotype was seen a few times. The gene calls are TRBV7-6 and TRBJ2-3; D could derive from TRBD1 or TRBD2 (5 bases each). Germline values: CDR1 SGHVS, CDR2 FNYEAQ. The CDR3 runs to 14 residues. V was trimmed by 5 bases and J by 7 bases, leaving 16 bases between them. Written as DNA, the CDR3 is TGTGCCAGCAGCAAATGGGGGAGCCTGAATACGCAGTATTTT. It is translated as CASSKWGSLNTQYF.

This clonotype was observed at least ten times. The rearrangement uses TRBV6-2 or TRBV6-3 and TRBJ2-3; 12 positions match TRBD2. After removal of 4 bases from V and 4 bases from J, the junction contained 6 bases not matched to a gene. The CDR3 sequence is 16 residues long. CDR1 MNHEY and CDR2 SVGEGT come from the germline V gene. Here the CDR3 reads CASSSRLAGEADTQYF. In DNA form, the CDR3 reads TGTGCCAGCAGTTCACGACTAGCGGGAGAGGCAGATACGCAGTATTTT.

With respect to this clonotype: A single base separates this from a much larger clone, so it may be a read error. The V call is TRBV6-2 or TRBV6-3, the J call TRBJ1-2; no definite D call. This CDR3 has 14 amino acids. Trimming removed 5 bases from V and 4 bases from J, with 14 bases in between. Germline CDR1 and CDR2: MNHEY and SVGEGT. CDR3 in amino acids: CASSEAPTSYGYTF. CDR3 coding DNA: TGTGCCAGCAGTGAGGCGCCGACAAGCTATGGCTACACCTTC.

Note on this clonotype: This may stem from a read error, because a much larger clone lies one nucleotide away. Here the CDR3 reads CASSRGETEALF. As DNA, the CDR3 is TGTGCCAGCAGCAGGGGGGAGACTGAAGCTCTCTTT. J is TRBJ1-1 and V is TRBV2, with 7 positions matching TRBD1. The germline V gene encodes CDR1 SNHLY and CDR2 FYNNEI. The CDR3 runs to 12 residues.

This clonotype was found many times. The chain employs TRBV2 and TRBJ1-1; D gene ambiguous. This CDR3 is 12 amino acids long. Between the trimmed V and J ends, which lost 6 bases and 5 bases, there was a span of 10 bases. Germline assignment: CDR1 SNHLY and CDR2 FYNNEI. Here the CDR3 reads CASRLAGTEAFF. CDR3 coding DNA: TGTGCCAGCAGGCTGGCGGGGACTGAAGCTTTCTTT.